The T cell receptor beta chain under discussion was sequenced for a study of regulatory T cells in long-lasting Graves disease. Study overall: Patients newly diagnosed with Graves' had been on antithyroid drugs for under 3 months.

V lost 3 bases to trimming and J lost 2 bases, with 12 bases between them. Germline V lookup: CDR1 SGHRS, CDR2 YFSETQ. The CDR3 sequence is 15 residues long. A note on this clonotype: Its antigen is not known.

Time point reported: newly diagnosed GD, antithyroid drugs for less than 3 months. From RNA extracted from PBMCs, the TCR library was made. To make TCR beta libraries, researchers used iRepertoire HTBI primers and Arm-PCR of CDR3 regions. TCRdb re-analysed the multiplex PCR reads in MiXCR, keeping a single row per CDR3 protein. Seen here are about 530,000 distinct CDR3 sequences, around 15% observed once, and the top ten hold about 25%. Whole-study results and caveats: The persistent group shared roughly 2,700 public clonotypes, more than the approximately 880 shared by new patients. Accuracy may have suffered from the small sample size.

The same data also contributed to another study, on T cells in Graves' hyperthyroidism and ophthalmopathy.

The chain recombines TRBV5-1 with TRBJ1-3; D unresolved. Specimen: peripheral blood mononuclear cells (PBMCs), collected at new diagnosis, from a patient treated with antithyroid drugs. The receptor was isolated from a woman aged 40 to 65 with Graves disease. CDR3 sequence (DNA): TGCGCCAGCAGCTGGAGCGGAGCAGCTGGAAACACCATATATTTT. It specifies CASSWSGAAGNTIYF. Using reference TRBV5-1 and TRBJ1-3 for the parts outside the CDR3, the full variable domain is KAGVTQTPRYLIKTRGQQVTLSCSPISGHRSVSWYQQTPGQGLQFLFEYFSETQRNKGNFPGRFSGRQFSNSRSEMNVSTLELGDSALYLCASSWSGAAGNTIYFGEGSWLTVV.